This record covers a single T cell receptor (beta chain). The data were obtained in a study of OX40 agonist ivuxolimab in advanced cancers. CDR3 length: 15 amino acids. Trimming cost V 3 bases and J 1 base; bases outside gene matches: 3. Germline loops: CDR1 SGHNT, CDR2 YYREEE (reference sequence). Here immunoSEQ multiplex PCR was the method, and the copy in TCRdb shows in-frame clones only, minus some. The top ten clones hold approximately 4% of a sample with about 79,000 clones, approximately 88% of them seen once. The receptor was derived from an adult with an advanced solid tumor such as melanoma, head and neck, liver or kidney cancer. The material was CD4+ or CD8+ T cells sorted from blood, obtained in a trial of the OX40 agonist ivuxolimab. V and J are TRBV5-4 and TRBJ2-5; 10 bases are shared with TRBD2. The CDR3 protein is CASSWGLALQETQYF. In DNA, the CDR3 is TGTGCCAGCAGCTGGGGACTAGCGCTCCAAGAGACCCAGTACTTC. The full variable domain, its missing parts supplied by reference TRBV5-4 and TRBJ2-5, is ETGVTQSPTHLIKTRGQQVTLRCSSQSGHNTVSWYQQALGQGPQFIFQYYREEENGRGNFPPRFSGLQFPNYSSELNVNALELDDSALYLCASSWGLALQETQYFGPGTRLLVL.